A single sample is the source of the 14 T cell receptor beta chains below, sequenced in a study of blood T cell repertoires in COVID-19. Assay used: immunoSEQ multiplex PCR; TCRdb lists only in-frame clones, some missing. The sample yields roughly 160,000 clones, about 85% seen once. The sequencing sample was made of peripheral blood. These receptors all come from a man aged 35-49 years with acute or convalescent COVID-19.

The rearrangement joins TRBV5-4 to TRBJ1-5; D is perhaps TRBD1 (6 bases). Germline values: CDR1 SGHNT, CDR2 YYREEE (reference sequence). The CDR3 length is 15 residues. V was clipped by 4 bases and J by 7 bases, with 18 bases between them. The CDR3 sequence is CASSQGGGREQPQHF. CDR3 nucleotide sequence: TGTGCCAGCAGCCAAGGGGGGGGCCGAGAACAGCCCCAGCATTTT.

The V gene is TRBV30, the J gene TRBJ1-1; D may be TRBD1 (5 bases). The CDR3 is 14 residues long. Looked up from germline, CDR1 is GTSNPN and CDR2 is SVGIG (reference sequence). The V end was cut by 2 bases, the J end by 3 bases, with 13 bases between. The CDR3 protein is CAWSRQGRDTEAFF. The CDR3 DNA is TGTGCCTGGAGTCGCCAGGGAAGGGACACTGAAGCTTTCTTT. The entire variable domain, with the rest obtained from reference TRBV30 and TRBJ1-1, is as follows: SQTIHQWPATLVQPVGSPLSLECTVEGTSNPNLYWYRQAAGRGLQLLFYSVGIGQISSEVPQNLSASRPQDRQFILSSKKLLLSDSGFYLCAWSRQGRDTEAFFGQGTRLTVV.

The genes are TRBV28 and TRBJ1-3, with a weak D call TRBD1 (6 bases). Trimming removed 4 bases from V and 4 bases from J, with 17 bases in between. The CDR3 runs to 16 residues. Germline assignment: CDR1 MDHEN and CDR2 SYDVKM. CDR3 bases: TGTGCCAGCAGTTCCCCACAACAGGGAAGGGGAAACACCATATATTTT. Residues: CASSSPQQGRGNTIYF.

CDR3 protein: CASRDSGTDTQYF. CDR3 coding DNA: TGTGCCAGTAGAGACAGTGGCACAGATACGCAGTATTTT. The genes are TRBV19 and TRBJ2-3; possibly TRBD1 for D (5 bases). The CDR3 is 13 residues long. V lost 6 bases, J lost 1 base, and 8 bases lay in between. The germline CDR1 and CDR2 sequences are LNHDA and SQIVND (reference sequence). The complete variable domain, with remaining parts taken from reference TRBV19 and TRBJ2-3, reads DGGITQSPKYLFRKEGQNVTLSCEQNLNHDAMYWYRQDPGQGLRLIYYSQIVNDFQKGDIAEGYSVSREKKESFPLTVTSAQKNPTAFYLCASRDSGTDTQYFGPGTRLTVL.

The chain combines TRBV7-5 with TRBJ2-6; TRBD1, the table's D call, lacks a check against the DNA. TRBV7-5 is annotated as a pseudogene. The CDR3 totals 14 residues. CDR3 protein: CARSLAGTGSVLTF. The DNA of the CDR3 is TGTGCCAGAAGCCTGGCAGGGACAGGAAGCGTCCTGACTTTC.

V and J are TRBV9 and TRBJ1-6; 10 nucleotides agree with TRBD1. The CDR3 contains 15 residues. The V and J ends lost 2 bases and 10 bases, in that order; junction bases with no gene match: 6. The germline V gene has CDR1 SGDLS and CDR2 YYNGEE. In nucleotides, the CDR3 is TGTGCCAGCAGCGTCTCGGGACAGGGGAGATCACCCCTCCACTTT. Protein product: CASSVSGQGRSPLHF.

The CDR3 here is CASSPRPPGLALNEQFF. The CDR3 bases are TGCGCCAGCAGCCCGAGACCCCCGGGACTAGCTCTCAATGAGCAGTTCTTC. This chain joins TRBV5-1 and TRBJ2-1, with 9 positions matching TRBD2. The CDR3 spans 17 residues. From germline, CDR1 is SGHRS and CDR2 YFSETQ. J was trimmed by 6 bases and V by 4 bases; bases with no gene match: 14.

This clone showed up just once. The V gene is TRBV19, the J gene TRBJ2-1; 9 nucleotides align to TRBD2. CDR1 and CDR2 (germline): LNHDA, SQIVND (reference sequence). CDR3 length equals 18 residues. Trimming took 9 bases from V and 7 from J; bases not matched to a gene: 22. CDR3 residues: CASSLRGGGDTNRNEQFF. CDR3 sequence (DNA): TGTGCCAGCTCCCTGCGCGGCGGGGGGGACACAAATCGAAATGAGCAGTTCTTC. Together with reference TRBV19 and TRBJ2-1, the CDR3 gives the full variable domain: DGGITQSPKYLFRKEGQNVTLSCEQNLNHDAMYWYRQDPGQGLRLIYYSQIVNDFQKGDIAEGYSVSREKKESFPLTVTSAQKNPTAFYLCASSLRGGGDTNRNEQFFGPGTRLTVL.

The chain uses TRBV4-3 and TRBJ1-1; perhaps TRBD1 as D (5 bases). Trimming left V 0 bases short and J 4 bases short, with 9 bases between. Germline V gene sequence: CDR1 LGHNA, CDR2 YSLEER. The CDR3 has 14 amino acids. The CDR3 nucleotides read TGCGCCAGCAGCCAAGAACCCAGGGCCACTGAAGCTTTCTTT. It specifies CASSQEPRATEAFF.

The V and J genes are TRBV30 and TRBJ1-4, with 10 bases that match TRBD1. The germline V gene encodes CDR1 GTSNPN and CDR2 SVGIG (reference sequence). Unmatched junction bases numbered 6, after V lost 4 bases and J lost 7 bases. The CDR3 extends over 14 amino acids. The CDR3 sequence is CAWKPRTGGEKLFF. CDR3 bases: TGTGCCTGGAAACCCCGGACAGGGGGTGAAAAACTGTTTTTT.

The rearrangement joins TRBV27 to TRBJ2-2; TRBD1 matches at 7 bases. The CDR3 covers 15 residues. Germline assignment: CDR1 MNHEY and CDR2 SMNVEV (reference sequence). V shed 6 bases and J 2 bases; nucleotides not matched to a gene: 6. CDR3 protein: CASSLQGSNTGELFF. DNA for the CDR3: TGTGCCAGCAGCTTACAGGGGTCCAACACCGGGGAGCTGTTTTTT.

The chain has TRBV6-5 and TRBJ2-7, with 9 bases fitting TRBD1. This CDR3 has 15 amino acids. V dropped 0 bases and J dropped 3; count of bases not matched to a gene: 3. Germline CDR1 reads MNHEY; CDR2 reads SVGAGI. Here the CDR3 reads CASSYSRDRDYEQYF. CDR3 nucleotide sequence: TGTGCCAGCAGTTACTCTCGGGACAGGGACTACGAGCAGTACTTC.

The chain uses TRBV10-3 and TRBJ2-7; 9 positions agree with TRBD1. V was clipped by 5 bases and J by 3 bases; unmatched bases: 2. Germline V lookup: CDR1 ENHRY, CDR2 SYGVKD. CDR3 length: 13 residues. The chain's CDR3 is CAISPGQGYEQYF. In DNA form, the CDR3 reads TGTGCCATCAGTCCGGGACAGGGCTACGAGCAGTACTTC.

The chain joins TRBV4-3 to TRBJ1-3; no clear D gene. Germline assignment: CDR1 LGHNA and CDR2 YSLEER. This CDR3 region has 16 residues. Trimming took 1 base from V and 3 from J, leaving 13 bases between them. The DNA of the CDR3 is TGCGCCAGCAGCCAAGCATTTCCCGGGAGTGGAAACACCATATATTTT. As protein: CASSQAFPGSGNTIYF.